The 22 T cell receptor beta chains presented below share a single source sample, sequenced in a study of PD-1 blockade in classical Hodgkin lymphoma. Time point: cycle 4 day 1 (C4D1), after 6 weeks of nivolumab. The patients all showed relapse after autologous stem cell transplantation, while their brentuximab vedotin exposure varied. Profiled with immunoSEQ multiplex PCR; TCRdb holds only in-frame clones, not every one. The repertoire has some 86,000 clones, over 75% of them found once; the top ten carry 2.9%. This sample comprised peripheral blood mononuclear cells (PBMCs), obtained before the fourth cycle of nivolumab. These receptors all stem from a human donor with classical Hodgkin lymphoma.

The V gene is TRBV4-1, the J gene TRBJ2-2; maybe TRBD1 (6 bases). Deletions cut 0 bases from V and 2 bases from J, with 10 bases between. The CDR3 covers 16 residues. Germline V gene lookup returns CDR1 MGHRA and CDR2 YSYEKL. CDR3 amino acids: CASSQDSQGNTGELFF. For the CDR3, the DNA is TGCGCCAGCAGCCAAGATTCACAGGGCAACACCGGGGAGCTGTTTTTT.

Here the CDR3 reads CASGDARQQETQYF. The DNA of the CDR3 is TGTGCTAGTGGGGACGCTCGGCAGCAAGAGACCCAGTACTTC. V is TRBV12-5 and J is TRBJ2-5; D is ambiguous. The CDR3 spans 14 residues. CDR1 and CDR2 from the germline V gene are LGHNT and FRNRAP. V was shortened by 6 bases and J by 2 bases, with 13 bases between the two germline ends.

V usage is TRBV7-2 and J usage is TRBJ1-2; D uncertain. V dropped 2 bases and J dropped 7 bases, with 14 bases sitting between them. The CDR3 is made up of 14 amino acids. Germline V CDR1 and CDR2: SGHTA, FQGNSA. CDR3 sequence reads: CASSLQRVNGGYTF. The CDR3 DNA is TGTGCCAGCAGCTTACAGAGGGTTAACGGTGGCTACACCTTC.

The chain recombines TRBV29-1 with TRBJ2-5; TRBD1 matches 10 bases. Germline lookup yields CDR1 SQVTM and CDR2 ANQGSEA. Trimming cost V 1 base and J 4 bases; bases outside gene matches: 6. The CDR3 has 15 amino acids. CDR3 amino acids: CSVEGQGALVETQYF. The CDR3 region has the DNA TGCAGCGTTGAAGGACAGGGGGCTCTGGTAGAGACCCAGTACTTC.

The V gene is TRBV6-6, the J gene TRBJ1-2; no clear D gene. The CDR3 has 11 residues. Germline V CDR1 and CDR2: MNHNY, SVGAGI (reference sequence). Trimming took 5 bases from V and 9 from J, leaving 10 bases between them. The CDR3 loop reads CASSRDLSYTF. As DNA, the CDR3 is TGTGCCAGCAGTCGAGATTTGAGCTACACCTTC.

The chain recombines TRBV18 with TRBJ1-3; no clear D gene. The V end lost 3 bases, the J end lost 1 base, and 7 bases lay between the germline ends. This CDR3 has 14 amino acids. Germline V gene data show CDR1 as KGHSH and CDR2 as LQKENI. The CDR3 DNA is TGTGCCAGCTCACCCCCTCCGTCTGGAAACACCATATATTTT. It codes for CASSPPPSGNTIYF.

The chain joins TRBV29-1 to TRBJ2-5; maybe TRBD2 (5 bases). The CDR3 covers 13 residues. V lost 7 bases to trimming and J lost 3 bases, with 15 bases between them. Germline V CDR1 and CDR2: SQVTM, ANQGSEA. CDR3 sequence (DNA): TGCAGCGCGAACCGCGGGTTAGAAGAGACCCAGTACTTC. Amino acid sequence: CSANRGLEETQYF.

The gene calls are TRBV5-1 and TRBJ1-4; D ambiguous. V lost 6 bases and J 5 bases, leaving 14 bases between the germline ends. CDR1 is SGHRS and CDR2 is YFSETQ in the germline V gene. The CDR3 has 14 residues. The CDR3 loop reads CASTLGVPNEKLFF. The CDR3 region has the DNA TGCGCCAGCACTCTCGGGGTGCCAAATGAAAAACTGTTTTTT.

V usage is TRBV7-9 and J usage is TRBJ1-6; D remains unclear. The CDR3 has 12 residues. Between the trimmed V and J ends, which lost 2 bases and 7 bases, there was a span of 3 bases. From germline, CDR1 is SEHNR and CDR2 FQNEAQ (reference sequence). The CDR3 spells CASSLQNSPLHF. The CDR3 DNA follows: TGTGCCAGCAGCTTACAGAATTCACCCCTCCACTTT. The whole variable domain, remainder taken from reference TRBV7-9 and TRBJ1-6, is DTGVSQNPRHKITKRGQNVTFRCDPISEHNRLYWYRQTLGQGPEFLTYFQNEAQLEKSRLLSDRFSAERPKGSFSTLEIQRTEQGDSAMYLCASSLQNSPLHFGNGTRLTVT.

The chain carries TRBV30 and TRBJ2-7; D is perhaps TRBD1 (6 bases). V was cut by 8 bases and J by 2 bases, with 16 bases left in between. The CDR3 totals 13 residues. Germline CDR1 GTSNPN, CDR2 SVGIG (reference sequence). CDR3 DNA sequence: TGTGCCATGAGTGGGGGCAGGACCTACGAGCAGTACTTC. Amino acid sequence: CAMSGGRTYEQYF. The full variable domain, with the rest looked up from reference TRBV30 and TRBJ2-7, is SQTIHQWPATLVQPVGSPLSLECTVEGTSNPNLYWYRQAAGRGLQLLFYSVGIGQISSEVPQNLSASRPQDRQFILSSKKLLLSDSGFYLCAMSGGRTYEQYFGPGTRLTVT.

The chain joins TRBV11-2 to TRBJ1-3; TRBD1 matches 7 bases. In germline, CDR1 is SGHAT, CDR2 FQNNGV. The ends lost 2 bases at V and 6 bases at J; junction bases unmatched: 7. The CDR3 totals 15 residues. The CDR3 loop reads CASSLSGQQLNTIYF. Written as DNA, the CDR3 is TGTGCCAGCAGCTTATCGGGACAGCAACTAAACACCATATATTTT.

The V and J genes are TRBV14 and TRBJ2-1; 7 bases line up with TRBD2. V was pared by 4 bases and J by 9 bases, with 3 bases of the junction left unmatched. Germline CDR1 SGHDN, CDR2 FVKESK. The CDR3 is made up of 12 amino acids. The CDR3 DNA reads as TGTGCCAGCAGCCCCTCGGGGGGTGAGCAGTTCTTC. This translates into CASSPSGGEQFF. Together with reference TRBV14 and TRBJ2-1, the CDR3 gives the full variable domain: EAGVTQFPSHSVIEKGQTVTLRCDPISGHDNLYWYRRVMGKEIKFLLHFVKESKQDESGMPNNRFLAERTGGTYSTLKVQPAELEDSGVYFCASSPSGGEQFFGPGTRLTVL.

The rearrangement links TRBV9 to TRBJ2-5; 16 positions match TRBD2. After removal of 3 bases from V and 5 bases from J, the junction contained 16 bases not matched to a gene. CDR1 is SGDLS, CDR2 YYNGEE, per germline. This CDR3 comprises 20 residues. CDR3 amino acids: CASSDSTGTSGGASWETQYF. CDR3 coding DNA: TGTGCCAGCAGCGACTCAACCGGGACTAGCGGGGGGGCCTCTTGGGAGACCCAGTACTTC. Based on the CDR3 plus reference TRBV9 and TRBJ2-5, the full variable domain is DSGVTQTPKHLITATGQRVTLRCSPRSGDLSVYWYQQSLDQGLQFLIQYYNGEERAKGNILERFSAQQFPDLHSELNLSSLELGDSALYFCASSDSTGTSGGASWETQYFGPGTRLLVL.

CDR3 nucleotides: TGTGCCAGCAGCAATAGCGGGATCGACTACGAGCAGTACTTC. It translates to CASSNSGIDYEQYF. The chain is built from TRBV9 and TRBJ2-7; 8 nucleotides match TRBD2. V shed 4 bases, J shed 3 bases, and the junction held 6 bases outside the gene matches. This CDR3 comprises 14 residues. Germline V gene data show CDR1 as SGDLS and CDR2 as YYNGEE. Full variable domain (rest looked up from reference TRBV9 and TRBJ2-7): DSGVTQTPKHLITATGQRVTLRCSPRSGDLSVYWYQQSLDQGLQFLIQYYNGEERAKGNILERFSAQQFPDLHSELNLSSLELGDSALYFCASSNSGIDYEQYFGPGTRLTVT.

The chain combines TRBV19 with TRBJ2-3, with 11 bases that match TRBD2. V trimming: 4 bases; J trimming: 4 bases; junction bases outside the gene matches: 7. Per the germline V gene, CDR1 is LNHDA and CDR2 is SQIVND (reference sequence). The CDR3 runs to 16 residues. This CDR3 is CASSREGTSGADTQYF. CDR3 in DNA: TGTGCCAGTAGTAGAGAAGGGACTAGCGGTGCAGATACGCAGTATTTT.

The rearrangement joins TRBV19 to TRBJ2-2, with 8 bases fitting TRBD1. Germline V gene data show CDR1 as LNHDA and CDR2 as SQIVND (reference sequence). CDR3 size: 15 residues. Trimming at V came to 3 bases and at J to 7 bases, leaving 7 bases not matched to a gene. CDR3 residues: CASSIQGALGGELFF. The DNA for the CDR3 is TGTGCCAGTAGTATTCAGGGGGCCTTAGGCGGGGAGCTGTTTTTT.

The rearrangement links TRBV5-4 to TRBJ2-1; D remains ambiguous. The CDR3 consists of 14 residues. CDR1 is SGHNT, CDR2 YYREEE, per germline (reference sequence). V shed 4 bases and J shed 1 base, with 9 bases lying between them. CDR3 sequence (DNA): TGTGCCAGCAGCGGCAGGAATTCCTACAATGAGCAGTTCTTC. Translated: CASSGRNSYNEQFF. The variable domain in full, with the rest retrieved from reference TRBV5-4 and TRBJ2-1, is ETGVTQSPTHLIKTRGQQVTLRCSSQSGHNTVSWYQQALGQGPQFIFQYYREEENGRGNFPPRFSGLQFPNYSSELNVNALELDDSALYLCASSGRNSYNEQFFGPGTRLTVL.

The CDR3 coding sequence is TGTGCCAGCAAGGGCAGGGGAAAGGAGACCCAGTACTTC. Protein product: CASKGRGKETQYF. The chain couples TRBV6-5 to TRBJ2-5; D may be TRBD1 (6 bases). CDR1 is MNHEY, CDR2 SVGAGI, per germline. This CDR3 comprises 13 residues. Trimming cost V 7 bases and J 5 bases, with 14 bases left between them.

The chain uses TRBV7-2 and TRBJ2-7; TRBD2 might be the D (6 bases). Trimming shortened V by 5 bases and J by 6 bases, and 11 bases separated the two germline ends. The length of the CDR3 is 12 residues. The germline CDR1 and CDR2 sequences are SGHTA and FQGNSA. CDR3 in amino acids: CASSQSGGEQYF. The CDR3 region has the DNA TGTGCCAGCAGCCAATCCGGGGGCGAGCAGTACTTC.

The chain joins TRBV9 to TRBJ2-5; unclear D gene. The better agreement between TRBJ2-7 and the DNA end casts doubt on the J call. The germline V gene has CDR1 SGDLS and CDR2 YYNGEE. The length of the CDR3 is 14 residues. CDR3 region: CASSEDGISYEQYF. CDR3 in DNA: TGTGCCAGCAGCGAAGACGGTATCTCCTACGAGCAGTACTTC.

The rearrangement links TRBV6-1 to TRBJ1-2; the match to TRBD1 covers 9 bases. CDR1 is MNHNS and CDR2 is SASEGT in the germline V gene. The CDR3 has 13 residues. Losses at the gene ends were 6 bases for V and 5 bases for J; bases not matched to a gene: 4. The CDR3, as DNA: TGTGCCAGCAGCCCGGACAGGGGATATGGCTACACCTTC. This codes for CASSPDRGYGYTF.

The chain links TRBV14 to TRBJ2-3; D unresolved. This CDR3 contains 15 residues. CDR1 and CDR2 from the germline V gene are SGHDN and FVKESK. Trimming took 0 bases from V and 0 from J, leaving 7 bases between them. The CDR3 sequence: CASSQESSSTDTQYF. CDR3 sequence (DNA): TGTGCCAGCAGCCAAGAATCGAGTAGCACAGATACGCAGTATTTT. The whole variable domain, remainder taken from reference TRBV14 and TRBJ2-3, is EAGVTQFPSHSVIEKGQTVTLRCDPISGHDNLYWYRRVMGKEIKFLLHFVKESKQDESGMPNNRFLAERTGGTYSTLKVQPAELEDSGVYFCASSQESSSTDTQYFGPGTRLTVL.